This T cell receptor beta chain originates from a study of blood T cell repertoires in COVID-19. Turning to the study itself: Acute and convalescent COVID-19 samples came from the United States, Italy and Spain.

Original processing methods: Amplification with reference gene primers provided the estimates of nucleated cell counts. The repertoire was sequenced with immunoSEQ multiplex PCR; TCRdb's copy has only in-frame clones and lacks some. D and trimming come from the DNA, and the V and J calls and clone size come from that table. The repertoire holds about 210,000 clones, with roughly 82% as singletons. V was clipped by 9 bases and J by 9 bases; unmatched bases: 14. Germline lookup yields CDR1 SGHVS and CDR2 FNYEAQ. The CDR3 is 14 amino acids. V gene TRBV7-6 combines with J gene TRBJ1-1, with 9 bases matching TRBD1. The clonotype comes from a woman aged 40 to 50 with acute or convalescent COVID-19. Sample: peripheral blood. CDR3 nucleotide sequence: TGTGCCAGTTTGAGAAACAGGGGGCGCAGGAAAGCTTTCTTT. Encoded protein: CASLRNRGRRKAFF.